A selection of T cell receptor beta chains follows, all from one sample in a study of cytomegalovirus exposure and HLA in healthy donors. Sequencing used immunoSEQ multiplex PCR; TCRdb keeps in-frame clones, though not all of them. The sample includes approximately 94,000 clones, approximately 80% of them seen just once. Source material: PBMCs. These receptors all stem from a man aged 25 to 45 in good health and CMV-seropositive. The CDR3 runs from the conserved cysteine through the conserved F or W. Each record gives: CDR3 protein, CDR3 DNA, V gene, J gene, clone size, D gene. The D gene is left open where the match is weak. Part of the rows lack a size; the others show once, few, many or a class for expanded clones.

CASSLAGTGPTDTQYF	TGTGCCAGCAGTTTAGCGGGGACAGGGCCCACAGATACGCAGTATTTT	TRBV28	TRBJ2-3	.	TRBD1
CASSAGLTNTGELFF	TGTGCCAGCAGCGCAGGACTTACGAACACCGGGGAGCTGTTTTTT	TRBV9	TRBJ2-2	.	.
CASSLYSGGPPDTQYF	TGTGCCAGCAGCTTATATAGCGGGGGACCCCCAGATACGCAGTATTTT	TRBV7-8	TRBJ2-3	few	TRBD2
CASSYSGGLDSPLHF	TGTGCCAGCAGTTACTCAGGGGGTCTCGATTCACCCCTCCACTTT	TRBV6-5	TRBJ1-6	.	.
CASSTRQIEAFF	TGTGCCAGCAGCACCCGACAGATTGAAGCTTTCTTT	TRBV5-6	TRBJ1-1	.	.
CASSPDNSNEQFF	TGCGCCAGCAGCCCAGACAATTCCAATGAGCAGTTCTTC	TRBV5-1	TRBJ2-1	.	.
CASSFSGNFNTQYF	TGTGCCAGCAGCTTTTCGGGAAATTTCAATACGCAGTATTTT	TRBV7-9	TRBJ2-3	.	.
CASSLGSAEETQYF	TGTGCCAGCAGCTTGGGTAGCGCAGAAGAGACCCAGTACTTC	TRBV5-6	TRBJ2-5	.	.
CASSPTSRSSYEQYF	TGTGCCAGCAGCCCAACTAGCCGTAGCTCCTACGAGCAGTACTTC	TRBV6-5	TRBJ2-7	.	.
CASSDRVGGPDTQYF	TGTGCCAGCAGTGACAGGGTCGGAGGCCCAGATACGCAGTATTTT	TRBV6-4	TRBJ2-3	once	.
CASSIGTGTYEQYF	TGTGCCAGCAGCATAGGGACAGGGACCTACGAGCAGTACTTC	TRBV11-2	TRBJ2-7	few	TRBD1
CASSPRTGIGNTIYF	TGTGCCAGCAGCCCTCGGACAGGGATTGGAAACACCATATATTTT	TRBV7-8	TRBJ1-3	.	TRBD1
CASSLKLGNTEAFF	TGCGCCAGCAGCCTAAAGCTAGGGAACACTGAAGCTTTCTTT	TRBV4-3	TRBJ1-1	.	.
CAWRSRVAGYTF	TGTGCCTGGAGGTCCAGGGTCGCAGGCTACACCTTC	TRBV30	TRBJ1-2	.	.
CASSSGVSGNNEQFF	TGTGCCAGCAGTTCCGGGGTAAGCGGGAACAATGAGCAGTTCTTC	TRBV28	TRBJ2-1	.	TRBD2
CATSREPAGVSEQYF	TGTGCCACCAGCAGAGAGCCAGCGGGAGTGAGTGAGCAGTACTTC	TRBV15	TRBJ2-5	.	TRBD2
CASSSSGRANWYEQYF	TGTGCCAGCAGCTCTAGCGGGAGGGCCAACTGGTACGAGCAGTACTTC	TRBV28	TRBJ2-7	once	TRBD2
CASSGRASEADTQYF	TGTGCCAGCAGCGGTCGGGCTAGCGAGGCAGATACGCAGTATTTT	TRBV4-2	TRBJ2-3	.	.
CASSHLAGNTDTQYF	TGCGCCAGCAGCCACCTAGCGGGGAACACAGATACGCAGTATTTT	TRBV4-1	TRBJ2-3	.	TRBD2
CASSQDSAGNSYNEQFF	TGCGCCAGCAGCCAAGACTCAGCGGGGAACTCCTACAATGAGCAGTTCTTC	TRBV4-3	TRBJ2-1	.	TRBD2
CAWSFSGRAWEQYF	TGTGCCTGGAGTTTTAGCGGGAGGGCCTGGGAGCAGTACTTC	TRBV30	TRBJ2-7	once	TRBD2
CASSLVPNSPLHF	TGTGCCAGCAGCTTAGTCCCAAATTCACCCCTCCACTTT	TRBV11-2	TRBJ1-6	.	.